A selection of T cell receptor beta chains follows, all from one sample in a study of CD8+ T cells in alopecia areata. The table came from immunoSEQ multiplex PCR; TCRdb's copy has only in-frame clones and leaves some out. Of roughly 250,000 clones in the sample, around 67% were seen once. The input for sequencing was CD4+ T cells sorted from blood, taken at week 0. The receptor set was obtained from a human donor with alopecia areata. The CDR3 runs from the conserved cysteine through the conserved F or W. D genes are given only for firm matches. Expanded clones get a size class; other rows say once, few or many, or leave the size out.

v_gene: TRBV2
len: 15
abundance: few
d_gene: TRBD2
j_gene: TRBJ2-3
CDR3aa: CASSMTSGGVDTQYF
CDR3nt: TGTGCCAGCAGTATGACTAGCGGGGGTGTTGATACGCAGTATTTT

v_gene: TRBV30
len: 13
abundance: few
d_gene: .
j_gene: TRBJ1-2
CDR3aa: CAWSARMDYGYTF
CDR3nt: TGTGCCTGGAGTGCTAGGATGGACTATGGCTACACCTTC

v_gene: TRBV29-1
len: 13
abundance: .
d_gene: TRBD2
j_gene: TRBJ2-3
CDR3aa: CSATSGVTDTQYF
CDR3nt: TGCAGCGCAACTAGCGGGGTCACAGATACGCAGTATTTT

v_gene: TRBV27
len: 15
abundance: .
d_gene: TRBD1
j_gene: TRBJ1-6
CDR3aa: CASSPGTGNYSPLHF
CDR3nt: TGTGCCAGCAGCCCCGGGACAGGGAACTATTCACCCCTCCACTTT

v_gene: TRBV5-4
len: 14
abundance: once
d_gene: .
j_gene: TRBJ2-4
CDR3aa: CASSSSAGGDIQYF
CDR3nt: TGTGCCAGCAGCTCCTCCGCAGGGGGGGACATTCAGTACTTC

v_gene: TRBV29-1
len: 13
abundance: few
d_gene: TRBD1
j_gene: TRBJ1-5
CDR3aa: CSATGGRDQPQHF
CDR3nt: TGCAGCGCGACAGGGGGCCGCGATCAGCCCCAGCATTTT

v_gene: TRBV9
len: 14
abundance: few
d_gene: TRBD1
j_gene: TRBJ1-2
CDR3aa: CASSATGGSYGYTF
CDR3nt: TGTGCCAGCAGCGCCACAGGGGGCAGCTATGGCTACACCTTC

v_gene: TRBV5-1
len: 16
abundance: .
d_gene: TRBD2
j_gene: TRBJ2-5
CDR3aa: CASSLSPSGLQETQYF
CDR3nt: TGCGCCAGCAGCCTGAGCCCTAGCGGCTTACAAGAGACCCAGTACTTC

v_gene: TRBV4-2
len: 16
abundance: .
d_gene: .
j_gene: TRBJ1-2
CDR3aa: CASSQAAGAANYGYTF
CDR3nt: TGTGCCAGCAGCCAAGCCGCCGGGGCAGCTAACTATGGCTACACCTTC

v_gene: TRBV4-2
len: 13
abundance: few
d_gene: .
j_gene: TRBJ1-2
CDR3aa: CASSQRGNYGYTF
CDR3nt: TGTGCCAGCAGCCAACGGGGGAACTATGGCTACACCTTC

v_gene: TRBV27
len: 17
abundance: .
d_gene: TRBD2
j_gene: TRBJ2-3
CDR3aa: CASSLWTSGDGTDTQYF
CDR3nt: TGTGCCAGCAGTTTATGGACTAGCGGGGACGGCACAGATACGCAGTATTTT

v_gene: TRBV7-9
len: 14
abundance: .
d_gene: TRBD2
j_gene: TRBJ2-7
CDR3aa: CASSYGGAKNEQYF
CDR3nt: TGTGCCAGCAGCTACGGGGGGGCTAAGAACGAGCAGTACTTC

v_gene: TRBV5-1
len: 13
abundance: .
d_gene: .
j_gene: TRBJ2-1
CDR3aa: CASSLDRNNEQFF
CDR3nt: TGCGCCAGCAGCTTGGACAGAAACAATGAGCAGTTCTTC

v_gene: TRBV29-1
len: 11
abundance: .
d_gene: .
j_gene: TRBJ2-3
CDR3aa: CSLRLADTQYF
CDR3nt: TGCAGCCTGCGACTAGCAGATACGCAGTATTTT

v_gene: TRBV6-5
len: 14
abundance: .
d_gene: .
j_gene: TRBJ2-5
CDR3aa: CASSQSGGRETQYF
CDR3nt: TGTGCCAGCAGCCAATCCGGGGGGCGGGAGACCCAGTACTTC

v_gene: TRBV29-1
len: 13
abundance: .
d_gene: TRBD2
j_gene: TRBJ2-5
CDR3aa: CSVVVSGGETQYF
CDR3nt: TGCAGCGTTGTTGTTAGCGGGGGAGAGACCCAGTACTTC

v_gene: TRBV30
len: 17
abundance: .
d_gene: .
j_gene: TRBJ1-2
CDR3aa: CAWRAVGKGPSNYGYTF
CDR3nt: TGTGCCTGGAGGGCCGTAGGAAAGGGGCCTTCTAACTATGGCTACACCTTC

v_gene: TRBV29-1
len: 12
abundance: .
d_gene: .
j_gene: TRBJ2-4
CDR3aa: CSVRRAKNIQYF
CDR3nt: TGCAGCGTAAGACGAGCCAAAAACATTCAGTACTTC

v_gene: TRBV6-1
len: 13
abundance: .
d_gene: .
j_gene: TRBJ1-5
CDR3aa: CASSPPGRQPQHF
CDR3nt: TGTGCCAGCAGTCCCCCGGGACGGCAGCCCCAGCATTTT

v_gene: TRBV5-4
len: 14
abundance: .
d_gene: .
j_gene: TRBJ2-5
CDR3aa: CASSTGQTQETQYF
CDR3nt: TGTGCCAGCAGCACTGGACAGACTCAAGAGACCCAGTACTTC

v_gene: TRBV5-1
len: 11
abundance: .
d_gene: .
j_gene: TRBJ2-1
CDR3aa: CASSSRDEQFF
CDR3nt: TGCGCCAGCAGCTCTAGGGATGAGCAGTTCTTC

v_gene: TRBV30
len: 13
abundance: .
d_gene: .
j_gene: TRBJ2-7
CDR3aa: CAWSARGTYEQYF
CDR3nt: TGTGCCTGGAGCGCACGTGGGACCTACGAGCAGTACTTC

v_gene: TRBV29-1
len: 10
abundance: few
d_gene: .
j_gene: TRBJ1-1
CDR3aa: CSVLMTEAFF
CDR3nt: TGCAGCGTCCTCATGACTGAAGCTTTCTTT

v_gene: TRBV7-9
len: 15
abundance: .
d_gene: .
j_gene: TRBJ1-6
CDR3aa: CASSPDGVRNSPLHF
CDR3nt: TGTGCCAGCAGCCCGGACGGGGTAAGAAATTCACCCCTCCACTTT

v_gene: TRBV5-4
len: 14
abundance: .
d_gene: TRBD1
j_gene: TRBJ2-5
CDR3aa: CASSLTGQGETQYF
CDR3nt: TGTGCCAGCAGCTTGACCGGACAGGGAGAGACCCAGTACTTC

v_gene: TRBV14
len: 15
abundance: .
d_gene: TRBD1
j_gene: TRBJ1-6
CDR3aa: CASSSPGTGFSPLHF
CDR3nt: TGTGCCAGCAGCTCCCCTGGGACAGGGTTCTCACCCCTCCACTTT

v_gene: TRBV29-1
len: 12
abundance: .
d_gene: TRBD1
j_gene: TRBJ1-2
CDR3aa: CSVIQGVDGYTF
CDR3nt: TGCAGCGTTATACAGGGGGTCGATGGCTACACCTTC

v_gene: TRBV5-1
len: 12
abundance: .
d_gene: .
j_gene: TRBJ1-1
CDR3aa: CASSLKDTEAFF
CDR3nt: TGCGCCAGCAGCTTGAAGGACACTGAAGCTTTCTTT

v_gene: TRBV25-1
len: 14
abundance: once
d_gene: .
j_gene: TRBJ2-5
CDR3aa: CASSEYVDGETQYF
CDR3nt: TGTGCCAGCAGTGAATATGTGGACGGAGAGACCCAGTACTTC